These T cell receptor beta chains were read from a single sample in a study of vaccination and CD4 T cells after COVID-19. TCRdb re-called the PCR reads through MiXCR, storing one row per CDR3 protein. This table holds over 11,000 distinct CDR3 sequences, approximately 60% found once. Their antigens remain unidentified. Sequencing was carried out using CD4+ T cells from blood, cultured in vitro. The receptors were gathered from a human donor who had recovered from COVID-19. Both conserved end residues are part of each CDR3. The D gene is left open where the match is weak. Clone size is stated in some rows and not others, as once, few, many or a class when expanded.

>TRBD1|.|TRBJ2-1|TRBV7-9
TGTGCCAGCAGCAAACCGGGACAGGTGTACAATGAGCAGTTCTTC
CASSKPGQVYNEQFF
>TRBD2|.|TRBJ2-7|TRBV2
TGTGCCAGCAGTGTTCTAGCGGGAGTGTGGAACGAGCAGTACTTC
CASSVLAGVWNEQYF
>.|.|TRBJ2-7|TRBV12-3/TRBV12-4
TGTGCCAGCAGTTTAGGCTACGAGCAGTACTTC
CASSLGYEQYF
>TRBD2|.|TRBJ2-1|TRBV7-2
TGTGCCAGCAGCGCCGCTTGGTGGGAGGGCTCCTACAATGAGCAGTTCTTC
CASSAAWWEGSYNEQFF
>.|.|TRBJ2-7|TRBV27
TGTGCCAGCAACACGCGGGAAGGTAGGGAGCAGTACTTC
CASNTREGREQYF
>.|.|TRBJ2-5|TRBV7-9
TGTGCCAGCATCCCGACAGGACAAGAGACCCAGTACTTC
CASIPTGQETQYF
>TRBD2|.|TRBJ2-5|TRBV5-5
TGTGCCAGCAGCCCTGGGACTAGAGAAGAGACCCAGTACTTC
CASSPGTREETQYF
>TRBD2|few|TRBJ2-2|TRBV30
TGTGCCTGGAGTGTCGCTAGCGGGAGGACCGGGGAGCTGTTTTTT
CAWSVASGRTGELFF
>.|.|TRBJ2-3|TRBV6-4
TGTGCCAGCAGTGATTCGGCGAGGAGGGACACAGATACGCAGTATTTT
CASSDSARRDTDTQYF
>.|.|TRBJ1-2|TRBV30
TGTGCCTGGATCTCCCGGTCCTATGGCTACACCTTC
CAWISRSYGYTF